The rows below give T cell receptor beta chains drawn from one sample of a study of T-cell reconstitution after alpha-beta-depleted transplantation in children. TCRdb re-called the PCR reads with MiXCR, one entry per CDR3 protein. The sample records approximately 590,000 distinct CDR3 sequences, more than 9% being singletons. The material was PBMCs from the stem cell graft donor, obtained from the stem cell graft. All receptors derive from a human donor who donated a stem cell graft to a child with acute myeloid leukemia. CDR3s include the opening cysteine and the closing phenylalanine or tryptophan. Each record gives: V gene, clone size, J gene, D gene, CDR3 protein, CDR3 DNA. The D gene is left open where the match is weak. Expanded clones get a size class; other rows say once, few or many, or leave the size out.

V: TRBV20-1
size: -
J: TRBJ2-7
D: -
CDR3: CSAVAGEYEQYF
DNA: TGCAGTGCTGTAGCCGGGGAGTACGAGCAGTACTTC

V: TRBV20-1
size: many
J: TRBJ1-1
D: -
CDR3: CSARDPGNTEAFF
DNA: TGCAGTGCTAGAGATCCCGGTAACACTGAAGCTTTCTTT

V: TRBV3-1
size: -
J: TRBJ2-1
D: -
CDR3: CASSQMPNEQFF
DNA: TGTGCCAGCAGCCAAATGCCAAATGAGCAGTTCTTC

V: TRBV10-3
size: few
J: TRBJ1-2
D: TRBD1
CDR3: CATRGPNYGYTF
DNA: TGTGCCACCAGGGGGCCTAACTATGGCTACACCTTC

V: TRBV6-1
size: -
J: TRBJ1-3
D: TRBD1
CDR3: CASRDRLPGNTIYF
DNA: TGTGCCAGCAGGGACAGGTTACCTGGAAACACCATATATTTT

V: TRBV6-2/TRBV6-3
size: few
J: TRBJ2-5
D: TRBD1
CDR3: CASSYSRNRGRQETQYF
DNA: TGTGCCAGCAGTTACTCGAGAAACAGGGGGCGACAAGAGACCCAGTACTTC

V: TRBV20-1
size: -
J: TRBJ1-5
D: TRBD1
CDR3: CSARGGDRSNQPQHF
DNA: TGCAGTGCTAGAGGGGGGGACAGGTCCAATCAGCCCCAGCATTTT

V: TRBV11-2
size: -
J: TRBJ2-3
D: TRBD2
CDR3: CASQLAGENTQYF
DNA: TGTGCCAGCCAACTAGCGGGAGAAAATACGCAGTATTTT

V: TRBV30
size: -
J: TRBJ1-1
D: -
CDR3: CAWSEQGNEASF
DNA: TGTGCCTGGAGTGAACAGGGAAATGAAGCTTCCTTT

V: TRBV5-1
size: many
J: TRBJ2-2
D: -
CDR3: CASRLAGTPNTGELFF
DNA: TGCGCCAGCAGATTGGCCGGGACCCCGAACACCGGGGAGCTGTTTTTT

V: TRBV29-1
size: few
J: TRBJ2-7
D: TRBD2
CDR3: CSVRQREFYEQYF
DNA: TGCAGCGTTCGACAGCGGGAGTTCTACGAGCAGTACTTC

V: TRBV20-1
size: many
J: TRBJ2-3
D: TRBD2
CDR3: CSASGGSGTDTQYF
DNA: TGCAGTGCAAGTGGCGGGAGTGGCACAGATACGCAGTATTTT

V: TRBV29-1
size: few
J: TRBJ1-2
D: -
CDR3: CSVVTLVGQGNYGYTF
DNA: TGCAGCGTTGTCACCCTCGTGGGGCAGGGCAACTATGGCTACACCTTC

V: TRBV7-3
size: few
J: TRBJ2-7
D: TRBD2
CDR3: CASSSWTSGEQYF
DNA: TGTGCCAGCAGCTCCTGGACTAGCGGGGAGCAGTACTTC

V: TRBV7-9
size: many
J: TRBJ2-1
D: -
CDR3: CASSLGQGNEQFF
DNA: TGTGCCAGCAGCTTGGGCCAGGGGAATGAGCAGTTCTTC

V: TRBV27
size: many
J: TRBJ2-5
D: TRBD2
CDR3: CASSPGTSGSRETQYF
DNA: TGTGCCAGCAGTCCCGGGACTAGCGGGAGTCGAGAGACCCAGTACTTC

V: TRBV4-3
size: many
J: TRBJ2-3
D: -
CDR3: CASSHSVSTDTQYF
DNA: TGCGCCAGCAGCCATAGTGTTAGCACAGATACGCAGTATTTT

V: TRBV15
size: once
J: TRBJ1-1
D: TRBD1
CDR3: CATSSLQGAVNTEAFF
DNA: TGTGCCACCAGCAGCCTACAGGGGGCGGTGAACACTGAAGCTTTCTTT

V: TRBV9
size: many
J: TRBJ2-1
D: TRBD2
CDR3: CASGGDLHHNEQFF
DNA: TGTGCCAGCGGGGGGGACCTTCATCACAATGAGCAGTTCTTC

V: TRBV10-3
size: many
J: TRBJ2-7
D: TRBD1
CDR3: CAISAQGAGYEQYF
DNA: TGTGCCATCAGTGCACAGGGGGCAGGATACGAGCAGTACTTC

V: TRBV15
size: few
J: TRBJ2-7
D: -
CDR3: CATSRDRVSYEQYF
DNA: TGTGCCACCAGCAGAGATCGGGTATCCTACGAGCAGTACTTC

V: TRBV11-3
size: many
J: TRBJ2-7
D: TRBD1
CDR3: CASSSDRGPYEQYF
DNA: TGTGCCAGCAGCTCGGACAGGGGCCCCTACGAGCAGTACTTC

V: TRBV7-2
size: -
J: TRBJ2-3
D: -
CDR3: CASSLKALPGTDTQYF
DNA: TGTGCCAGCAGCTTAAAAGCGCTCCCAGGCACAGATACGCAGTATTTT

V: TRBV5-5
size: few
J: TRBJ2-7
D: -
CDR3: CASSVRGQPYEQYF
DNA: TGTGCCAGCAGCGTCCGTGGGCAGCCCTACGAGCAGTACTTC

V: TRBV20-1
size: -
J: TRBJ2-2
D: -
CDR3: CCARDHQGDPAGELFF
DNA: TGCTGCGCTAGAGATCATCAGGGCGACCCGGCCGGGGAGCTGTTTTTT

V: TRBV7-9
size: -
J: TRBJ2-1
D: -
CDR3: CASSLVAPGYNEQFF
DNA: TGTGCCAGCAGCTTAGTTGCCCCCGGGTACAATGAGCAGTTCTTC

V: TRBV7-2
size: few
J: TRBJ2-7
D: -
CDR3: CASSLVEGEGGYEQYF
DNA: TGTGCCAGCAGCTTAGTTGAGGGGGAGGGCGGTTACGAGCAGTACTTC

V: TRBV7-9
size: few
J: TRBJ1-3
D: -
CDR3: CASSLPSQPGNTIYF
DNA: TGTGCCAGCAGCCTCCCCTCACAACCTGGAAACACCATATATTTT

V: TRBV6-4
size: many
J: TRBJ2-2
D: -
CDR3: CASSEEALNTGELFF
DNA: TGTGCCAGCAGTGAAGAGGCCTTAAACACCGGGGAGCTGTTTTTT

V: TRBV7-2
size: -
J: TRBJ2-3
D: -
CDR3: CASSKSGLRDTQYF
DNA: TGTGCCAGCAGTAAGTCGGGATTGAGGGATACGCAGTATTTT

V: TRBV4-2
size: many
J: TRBJ2-6
D: TRBD1
CDR3: CASSPGLIGQGAKSGANVLTF
DNA: TGTGCCAGCAGCCCGGGATTAATTGGACAGGGGGCAAAGTCTGGGGCCAACGTCCTGACTTTC

V: TRBV29-1
size: -
J: TRBJ2-1
D: TRBD2
CDR3: CSVWGGNEQFF
DNA: TGCAGCGTATGGGGGGGCAATGAGCAGTTCTTC

V: TRBV20-1
size: few
J: TRBJ2-3
D: -
CDR3: CSARALAADTQYF
DNA: TGCAGTGCTAGGGCCTTAGCAGCAGATACGCAGTATTTT

V: TRBV19
size: few
J: TRBJ1-1
D: TRBD1
CDR3: CASSTGTGGNTEAFF
DNA: TGTGCCAGTAGTACTGGGACAGGGGGGAACACTGAAGCTTTCTTT

V: TRBV4-3
size: few
J: TRBJ2-4
D: -
CDR3: CASSQERDLAKNIQYF
DNA: TGCGCCAGCAGCCAAGAGAGGGATCTAGCCAAAAACATTCAGTACTTC

V: TRBV29-1
size: -
J: TRBJ2-7
D: -
CDR3: CSVQLVEQYF
DNA: TGCAGCGTCCAGCTGGTGGAGCAGTACTTC

V: TRBV20-1
size: -
J: TRBJ2-5
D: -
CDR3: CSAGGLDQETQYF
DNA: TGCAGTGCTGGGGGCCTCGACCAAGAGACCCAGTACTTC

V: TRBV28
size: -
J: TRBJ2-3
D: TRBD2
CDR3: CASSLWGLDTDTQYF
DNA: TGTGCCAGCAGTTTATGGGGACTAGACACAGATACGCAGTATTTT

V: TRBV29-1
size: -
J: TRBJ2-7
D: TRBD2
CDR3: CSIFGGSGRGLYEQYF
DNA: TGCAGCATTTTCGGTGGTAGCGGGAGGGGCCTCTACGAGCAGTACTTC

V: TRBV2
size: -
J: TRBJ2-1
D: -
CDR3: CASRPGGRDEQFF
DNA: TGTGCCAGCAGGCCTGGGGGGCGGGATGAGCAGTTCTTC

V: TRBV7-8
size: few
J: TRBJ1-5
D: TRBD1
CDR3: CASSTVAGGQPQHF
DNA: TGTGCCAGCAGCACGGTCGCAGGGGGCCAGCCCCAGCATTTT

V: TRBV20-1
size: few
J: TRBJ2-1
D: TRBD2
CDR3: CCATLAGGRSYNEQFF
DNA: TGCTGTGCCACGTTAGCGGGAGGGCGCTCCTACAATGAGCAGTTCTTC

V: TRBV7-2
size: -
J: TRBJ2-5
D: -
CDR3: CASSLFRGTQQTQYF
DNA: TGTGCCAGCAGCTTATTTCGCGGGACTCAGCAGACCCAGTACTTC

V: TRBV28
size: -
J: TRBJ2-3
D: -
CDR3: CASSSPNSPSTDTQYF
DNA: TGTGCCAGCAGTTCTCCTAATTCCCCTAGCACAGATACGCAGTATTTT

V: TRBV20-1
size: few
J: TRBJ2-3
D: -
CDR3: CSARRAGDWGIDTQYF
DNA: TGCAGTGCTAGGAGGGCCGGGGACTGGGGGATAGATACGCAGTATTTT

V: TRBV3-1
size: -
J: TRBJ2-7
D: TRBD2
CDR3: CASSPTGSTSGREQYF
DNA: TGTGCCAGCAGCCCTACCGGCTCGACTAGCGGGAGAGAGCAGTACTTC

V: TRBV10-3
size: few
J: TRBJ1-1
D: -
CDR3: CAISETNTEAFF
DNA: TGTGCCATCAGTGAAACGAACACTGAAGCTTTCTTT

V: TRBV30
size: once
J: TRBJ1-2
D: -
CDR3: CAWSVFGQGNYGYTF
DNA: TGTGCCTGGAGTGTATTTGGACAAGGGAACTATGGCTACACCTTC

V: TRBV5-1
size: -
J: TRBJ1-4
D: TRBD1
CDR3: CASSLAARGSEKLFF
DNA: TGCGCCAGCAGCTTGGCAGCCAGGGGGTCCGAAAAACTGTTTTTT

V: TRBV29-1
size: few
J: TRBJ2-1
D: TRBD2
CDR3: CSVATGTSDSVEQFF
DNA: TGCAGCGTTGCTACCGGGACTAGCGACAGCGTGGAGCAGTTCTTC

V: TRBV4-3
size: -
J: TRBJ2-4
D: TRBD2
CDR3: CASSQEARTSGRARVDIQYF
DNA: TGCGCCAGCAGCCAGGAGGCTAGGACTAGCGGGAGAGCGAGGGTAGACATTCAGTACTTC

V: TRBV3-1
size: few
J: TRBJ2-1
D: TRBD2
CDR3: CASSSPGLANRQFF
DNA: TGTGCCAGCAGCTCGCCGGGACTAGCCAACCGCCAGTTCTTC

V: TRBV20-1
size: many
J: TRBJ2-1
D: -
CDR3: CSARGLATYNEQFF
DNA: TGCAGTGCCCGAGGGCTAGCGACCTACAATGAGCAGTTCTTC

V: TRBV3-1
size: many
J: TRBJ2-6
D: -
CDR3: CASSPAAPGPNSGANVLTF
DNA: TGTGCCAGCAGCCCAGCGGCCCCGGGACCGAACTCTGGGGCCAACGTCCTGACTTTC

V: TRBV5-1
size: -
J: TRBJ2-1
D: TRBD2
CDR3: CASSSRAGVSYNEQFF
DNA: TGCGCCAGCAGCTCAAGAGCGGGAGTTTCCTACAATGAGCAGTTCTTC